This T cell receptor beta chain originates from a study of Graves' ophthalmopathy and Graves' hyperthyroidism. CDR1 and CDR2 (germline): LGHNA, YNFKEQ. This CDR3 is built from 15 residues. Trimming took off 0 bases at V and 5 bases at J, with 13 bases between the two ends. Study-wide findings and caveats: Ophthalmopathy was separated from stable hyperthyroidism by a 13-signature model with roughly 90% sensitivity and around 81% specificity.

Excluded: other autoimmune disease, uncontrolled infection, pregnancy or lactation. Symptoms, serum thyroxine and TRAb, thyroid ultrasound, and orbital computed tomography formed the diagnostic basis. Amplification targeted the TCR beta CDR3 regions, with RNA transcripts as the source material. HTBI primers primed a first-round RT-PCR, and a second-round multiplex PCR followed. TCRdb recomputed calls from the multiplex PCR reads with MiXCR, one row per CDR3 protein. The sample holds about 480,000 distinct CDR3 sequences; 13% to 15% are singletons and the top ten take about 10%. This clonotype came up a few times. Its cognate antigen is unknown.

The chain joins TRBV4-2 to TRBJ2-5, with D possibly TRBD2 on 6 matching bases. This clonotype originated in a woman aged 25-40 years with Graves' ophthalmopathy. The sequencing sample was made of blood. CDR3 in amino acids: CASSQDPLALETQYF. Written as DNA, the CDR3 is TGTGCCAGCAGCCAAGACCCACTAGCTCTCGAGACCCAGTACTTC.